This TCR beta chain was sequenced for a study of OX40 agonist ivuxolimab in advanced cancers. Study-level background: Ivuxolimab was an agonistic, fully human IgG2 monoclonal antibody directed against OX40 (CD134), a costimulatory receptor. Intravenous ivuxolimab was administered to patients every 2 weeks at six dose levels: 0.01, 0.1, 0.3, 1.5, 3 and 10 mg/kg. Of the approximately 53 patients in dose escalation, about 20 had hepatocellular carcinoma, around 15 had melanoma, 9 had renal cell carcinoma and 9 had head and neck cancer. The dose-escalation cohort was about 87% male with a mean age of about 65 years, ranging from roughly 23 to 80. Prior anti-PD-1, anti-PD-L1 or anti-CTLA-4 therapy was permitted, and checkpoint inhibitors had been received by approximately 39% of dose-escalation patients. Partial responses occurred in three dose-escalation patients, of whom one had hepatocellular carcinoma and two had cutaneous melanoma. Peripheral TCRbeta sequencing aimed to test whether ivuxolimab altered TCR sequence diversity and caused clonal T-cell expansion. The paper reports the monotherapy dose-escalation portion (N of about 47 patients) of the phase I ivuxolimab trial. On the study overall, not on this receptor specifically: Partial responders in the 0.1-3.0 mg/kg groups had among the lowest normalized peripheral clonal expansion, especially among CD8+ T cells. Low levels of normalized T-cell clonal expansion were also seen in some patients who did not respond. Clonal expansion of both CD4+ and CD8+ blood T cells was observed from baseline to week 6 at doses 0.1 to 3.0 mg/kg. After ivuxolimab, more expanded clones were found on average in CD8+ T cells than in CD4+ T cells. Antigen specificity was not determined for the clonally expanded peripheral T cells.

Between the V and J ends, shortened by 4 bases and 0 bases respectively, the junction contains 7 bases. CDR1 and CDR2, per the germline V gene, are SGHVS and FNYEAQ. CDR3 length: 13 amino acids, cysteine to phenylalanine. Of the read, only the CDR3 DNA is kept; its 39 bases are in frame from base 1. For sequencing of the TCRbeta CDR3 region, genomic DNA was extracted from the sorted cells. TCRbeta CDR3 regions were sequenced using the immunoSEQ Assay. As stored in TCRdb, this immuneACCESS dataset retains in-frame rearrangements with V and J assigned. A fraction of the clones does not appear; measured against another copy, unresolved V genes explain less than half of the discrepancy, and the remainder lacks a known reason. The sample yields some 19,000 clones; less than 90% were counted once. About 50% of the sample goes to the ten largest clones. This clone is classified as medium-sized (0.01 to 0.1%). No cognate antigen has been identified for it. Base qualities are not recorded, but no much larger clone differs from it by a single base.

Patients with autoimmune disease history or receiving systemic immunosuppression were excluded from the trial. Peripheral blood for TCR sequencing was collected from all dose cohorts at baseline, on cycle 4 day 1, and on cycle 7 day 1. Samples came from an open-label, multicenter, first-in-human phase I dose-escalation trial of ivuxolimab. Adults with locally advanced or metastatic melanoma, renal cell carcinoma, hepatocellular carcinoma or head and neck squamous cell carcinoma were enrolled in the trial. Before TCR sequencing, CD4+ and CD8+ T cells were separately sorted from peripheral blood. The sequence derives from an adult with an advanced solid tumor such as melanoma, head and neck, liver or kidney cancer. Recombination joined TRBV7-6 with TRBJ2-7, and TRBD2 may be the D gene, going by 5 matching bases. The sample in question was CD4+ or CD8+ T cells sorted from blood, obtained in a trial of the OX40 agonist ivuxolimab. CDR3 protein: CASSSGISYEQYF. The nucleotide sequence is TGTGCCAGCAGCTCCGGGATCTCCTACGAGCAGTACTTC.